The entry that follows covers one T cell receptor beta chain sequence. Its antigen remains unidentified. The data belong to a study of T cell responses to AZD1222 COVID-19 vaccine. Findings and caveats of the study: The study found Spike-specific TCR breadth and depth rose after two AZD1222 doses.

The repertoire was sequenced with immunoSEQ multiplex PCR; TCRdb's copy has only in-frame clones and lacks some. The sample holds more than 110,000 clones. The material sequenced was peripheral blood. This TCR derives from an adult in good health.

The CDR3 is CASSSLTTRGVDTQYF. CDR3 sequence (DNA): TGCGCCAGCAGCTCCCTGACTACGCGAGGGGTTGATACGCAGTATTTT. The rearrangement joins TRBV5-1 to TRBJ2-3; D may be TRBD1 or TRBD2 (5 bases each). Germline V gene data show CDR1 as SGHRS and CDR2 as YFSETQ. Trimming cost V 3 bases and J 6 bases, with 20 bases left between them. The CDR3 runs 16 residues.